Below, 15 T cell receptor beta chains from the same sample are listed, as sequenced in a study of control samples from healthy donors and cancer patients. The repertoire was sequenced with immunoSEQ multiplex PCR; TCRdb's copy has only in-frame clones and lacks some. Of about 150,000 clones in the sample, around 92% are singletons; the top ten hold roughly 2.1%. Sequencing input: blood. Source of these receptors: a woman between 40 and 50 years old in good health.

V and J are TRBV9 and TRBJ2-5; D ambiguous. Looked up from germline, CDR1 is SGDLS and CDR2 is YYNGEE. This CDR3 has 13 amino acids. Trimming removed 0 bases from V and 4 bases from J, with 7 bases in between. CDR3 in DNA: TGTGCCAGCAGCGTAGATATATTAGAGACCCAGTACTTC. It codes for CASSVDILETQYF.

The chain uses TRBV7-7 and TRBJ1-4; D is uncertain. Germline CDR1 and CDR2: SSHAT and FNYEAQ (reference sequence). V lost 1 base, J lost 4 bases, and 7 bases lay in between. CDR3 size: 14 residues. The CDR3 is CASSLGGINEKLFF. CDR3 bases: TGTGCCAGCAGCTTAGGAGGGATTAATGAAAAACTGTTTTTT. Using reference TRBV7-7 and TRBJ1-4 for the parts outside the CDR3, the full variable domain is GAGVSQSPRYKVTKRGQDVTLRCDPISSHATLYWYQQALGQGPEFLTYFNYEAQPDKSGLPSDRFSAERPEGSISTLTIQRTEQRDSAMYRCASSLGGINEKLFFGSGTQLSVL.

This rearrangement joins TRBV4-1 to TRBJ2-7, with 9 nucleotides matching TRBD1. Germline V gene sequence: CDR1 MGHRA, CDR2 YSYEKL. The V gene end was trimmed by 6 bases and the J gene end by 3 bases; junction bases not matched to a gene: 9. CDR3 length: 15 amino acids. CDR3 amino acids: CASSPGQGHGYEQYF. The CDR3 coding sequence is TGCGCCAGCAGTCCCGGACAGGGGCATGGCTACGAGCAGTACTTC.

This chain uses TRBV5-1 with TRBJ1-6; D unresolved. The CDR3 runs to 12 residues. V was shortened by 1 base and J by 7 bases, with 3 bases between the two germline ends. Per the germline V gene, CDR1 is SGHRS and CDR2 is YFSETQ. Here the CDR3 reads CASSLLNSPLHF. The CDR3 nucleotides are TGCGCCAGCAGCTTGCTAAATTCACCCCTCCACTTT.

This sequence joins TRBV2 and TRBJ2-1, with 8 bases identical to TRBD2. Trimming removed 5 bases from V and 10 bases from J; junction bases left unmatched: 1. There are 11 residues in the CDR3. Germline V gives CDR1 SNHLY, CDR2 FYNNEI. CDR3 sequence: CASSRGGEQFF. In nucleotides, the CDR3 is TGTGCCAGCAGTCGCGGGGGGGAGCAGTTCTTC.

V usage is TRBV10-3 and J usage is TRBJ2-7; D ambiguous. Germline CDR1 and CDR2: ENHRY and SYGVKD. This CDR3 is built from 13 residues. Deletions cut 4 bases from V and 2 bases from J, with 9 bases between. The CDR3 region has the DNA TGTGCCATCAGTGTGGTGGGGACCTACGAGCAGTACTTC. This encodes CAISVVGTYEQYF.

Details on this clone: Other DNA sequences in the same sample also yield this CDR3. CDR3 bases: TGTGCCAGCAGTTTTGGTAACACTGAAGCTTTCTTT. This codes for CASSFGNTEAFF. This rearrangement joins TRBV12-3 or TRBV12-4 to TRBJ1-1, with D hard to call. V lost 3 bases and J lost 2, with 4 bases in between. The CDR3 covers 12 residues.

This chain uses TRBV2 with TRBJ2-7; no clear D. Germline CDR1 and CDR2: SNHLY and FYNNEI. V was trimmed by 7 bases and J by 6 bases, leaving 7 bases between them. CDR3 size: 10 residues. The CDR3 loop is CASNQVEQYF. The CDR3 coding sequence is TGTGCCAGCAATCAGGTCGAGCAGTACTTC.

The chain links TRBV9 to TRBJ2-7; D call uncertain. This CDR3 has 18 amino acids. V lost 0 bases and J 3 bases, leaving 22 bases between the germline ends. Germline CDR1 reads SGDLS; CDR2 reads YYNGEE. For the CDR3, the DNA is TGTGCCAGCAGCGTAGTCGTCCTCGGGTTGAGTGGGCTCTACGAGCAGTACTTC. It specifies CASSVVVLGLSGLYEQYF.

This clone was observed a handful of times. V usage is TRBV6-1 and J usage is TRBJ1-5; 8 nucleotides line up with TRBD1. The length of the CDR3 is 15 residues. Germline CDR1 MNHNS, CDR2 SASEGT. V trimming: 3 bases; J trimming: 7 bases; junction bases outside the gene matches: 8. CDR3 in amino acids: CASSDGAGGWQPQHF. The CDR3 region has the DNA TGTGCCAGCAGTGACGGTGCAGGGGGCTGGCAGCCCCAGCATTTT.

CDR3 amino acids: CASSSGRGSGGPGGETQYF. CDR3 bases: TGTGCCAGCAGCTCAGGACGTGGGAGCGGGGGGCCCGGTGGGGAGACCCAGTACTTC. V usage is TRBV7-9 and J usage is TRBJ2-5; 9 positions agree with TRBD2. This CDR3 spans 19 amino acids. The germline V gene encodes CDR1 SEHNR and CDR2 FQNEAQ (reference sequence). V lost 4 bases and J lost 5; bases outside the gene matches: 20.

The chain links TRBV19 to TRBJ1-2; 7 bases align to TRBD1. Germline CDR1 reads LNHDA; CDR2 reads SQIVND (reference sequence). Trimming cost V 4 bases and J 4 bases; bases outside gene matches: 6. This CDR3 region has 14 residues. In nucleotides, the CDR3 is TGTGCCAGTAGTAGACAGGGCTCGAGCTATGGCTACACCTTC. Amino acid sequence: CASSRQGSSYGYTF.

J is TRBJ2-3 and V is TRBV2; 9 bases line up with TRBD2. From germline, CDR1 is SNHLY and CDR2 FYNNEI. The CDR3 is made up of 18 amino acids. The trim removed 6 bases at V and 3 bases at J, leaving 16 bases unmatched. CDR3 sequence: CASRVEGRSGGTTDTQYF. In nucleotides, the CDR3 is TGTGCCAGCAGGGTGGAGGGGAGAAGCGGGGGGACAACAGATACGCAGTATTTT.

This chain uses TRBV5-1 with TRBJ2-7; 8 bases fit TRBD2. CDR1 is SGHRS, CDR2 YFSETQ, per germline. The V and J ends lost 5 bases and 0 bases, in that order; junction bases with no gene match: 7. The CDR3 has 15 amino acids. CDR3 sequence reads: CASSRAGASSYEQYF. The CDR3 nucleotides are TGCGCCAGCAGTAGAGCGGGGGCAAGCTCCTACGAGCAGTACTTC.

The CDR3, as DNA: TGTGCCAGCAGCTTGGTTGATCGTACGCGTAATTCACCCCTCCACTTT. Its protein is CASSLVDRTRNSPLHF. This chain connects TRBV5-4 to TRBJ1-6; D not certain. The V gene's germline CDR1 is SGHNT and CDR2 YYREEE (reference sequence). The CDR3 has 16 residues. The V end was cut by 0 bases, the J end by 6 bases, with 13 bases between.